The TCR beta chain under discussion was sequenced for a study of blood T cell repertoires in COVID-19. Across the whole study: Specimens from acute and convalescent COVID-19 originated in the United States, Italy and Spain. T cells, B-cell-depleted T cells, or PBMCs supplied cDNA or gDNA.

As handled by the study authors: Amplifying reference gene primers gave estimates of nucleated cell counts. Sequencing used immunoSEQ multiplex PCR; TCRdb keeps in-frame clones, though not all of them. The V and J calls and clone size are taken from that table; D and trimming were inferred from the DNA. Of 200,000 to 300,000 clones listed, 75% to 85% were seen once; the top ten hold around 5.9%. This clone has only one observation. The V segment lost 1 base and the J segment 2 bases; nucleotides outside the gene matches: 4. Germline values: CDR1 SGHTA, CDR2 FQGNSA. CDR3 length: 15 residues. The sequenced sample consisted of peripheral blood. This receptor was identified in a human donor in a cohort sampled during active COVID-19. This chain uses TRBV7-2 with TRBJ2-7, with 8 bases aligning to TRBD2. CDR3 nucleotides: TGTGCCAGCAGCTTAGGGGCGGGGGGAACCTACGAGCAGTACTTC. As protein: CASSLGAGGTYEQYF. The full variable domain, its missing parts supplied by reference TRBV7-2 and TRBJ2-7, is GAGVSQSPSNKVTEKGKDVELRCDPISGHTALYWYRQSLGQGLEFLIYFQGNSAPDKSGLPSDRFSAERTGGSVSTLTIQRTQQEDSAVYLCASSLGAGGTYEQYFGPGTRLTVT.